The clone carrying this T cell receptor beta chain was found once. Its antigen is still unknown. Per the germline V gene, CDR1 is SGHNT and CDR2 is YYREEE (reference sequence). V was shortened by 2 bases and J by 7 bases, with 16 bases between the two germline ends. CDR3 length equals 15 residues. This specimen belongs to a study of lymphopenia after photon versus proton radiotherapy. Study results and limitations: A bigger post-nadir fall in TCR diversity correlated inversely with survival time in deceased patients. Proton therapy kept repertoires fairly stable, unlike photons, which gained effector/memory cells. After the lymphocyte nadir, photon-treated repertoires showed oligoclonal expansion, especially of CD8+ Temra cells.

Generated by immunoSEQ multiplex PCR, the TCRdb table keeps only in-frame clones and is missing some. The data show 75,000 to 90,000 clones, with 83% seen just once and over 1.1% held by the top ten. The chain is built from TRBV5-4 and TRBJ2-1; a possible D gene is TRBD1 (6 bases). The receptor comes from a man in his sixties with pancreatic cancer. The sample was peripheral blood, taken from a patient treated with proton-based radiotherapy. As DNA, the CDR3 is TGTGCCAGCAGCTTTTCTGGACAGCAGGGGAATGAGCAGTTCTTC. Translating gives CASSFSGQQGNEQFF. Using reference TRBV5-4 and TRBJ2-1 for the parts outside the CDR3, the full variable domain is ETGVTQSPTHLIKTRGQQVTLRCSSQSGHNTVSWYQQALGQGPQFIFQYYREEENGRGNFPPRFSGLQFPNYSSELNVNALELDDSALYLCASSFSGQQGNEQFFGPGTRLTVL.